This T cell receptor (beta chain) stems from a study of Graves' ophthalmopathy and Graves' hyperthyroidism. This clonotype has ten or more counts. This CDR3 is 14 amino acids long. Germline-derived CDR1 and CDR2 are SGDLS and YYNGEE. V lost 7 bases and J lost 4, with 18 bases in between. For repertoire sequencing, the TCR beta CDR3 regions were amplified from RNA transcripts. HTBI-primed RT-PCR formed the first round, and a multiplex PCR formed the second. TCRdb used MiXCR to reprocess the multiplex PCR reads, holding one entry per CDR3 protein. The table lists about 340,000 distinct CDR3 sequences, roughly 16% of them singletons.

Sequences were obtained from peripheral blood. This chain joins TRBV9 and TRBJ2-7, with D perhaps being TRBD1 or TRBD2 (7 bases each). The TCR comes from an adult man with Graves' ophthalmopathy. The DNA for the CDR3 is TGTGCCAGCCCCCGAGGGAGGGGGCAATACGAGCAGTACTTC. Translated: CASPRGRGQYEQYF.